These 12 T cell receptor beta chains share one sample of origin, sequenced in a study of T-cell memory formation after mild COVID-19. TCRdb used MiXCR to reprocess the 5' RACE reads, holding one entry per CDR3 protein. Of nearly 250,000 distinct CDR3 sequences listed, 15% are singletons. Sequencing was carried out using PBMCs or a T cell subset sorted from them (not recorded which). These receptors were collected from an adult woman who had mild COVID-19 (a few samples of this study predate the infection). Cell type and time point are not known.

V gene TRBV19 combines with J gene TRBJ1-6; D gene ambiguous. Germline V gene lookup returns CDR1 LNHDA and CDR2 SQIVND (reference sequence). The CDR3 spans 14 residues. V was trimmed by 3 bases and J by 7 bases, leaving 10 bases between them. As DNA, the CDR3 is TGTGCCAGTAGTATGGTAGGCTCGAATTCACCCCTCCACTTT. Protein: CASSMVGSNSPLHF.

The chain is built from TRBV12-3 or TRBV12-4 and TRBJ2-3; TRBD2 matches at 11 bases. Trimming removed 2 bases from V and 2 bases from J; junction bases left unmatched: 6. The CDR3 is 17 amino acids. CDR3 protein: CASSLSASGRYTDTQYF. Written as DNA, the CDR3 is TGTGCCAGCAGTTTAAGCGCTAGCGGGAGGTACACAGATACGCAGTATTTT.

The CDR3 DNA is TGTGCCAGCAGCCGTTGGGCGGAGACCCAGTACTTC. Its translation: CASSRWAETQYF. The chain links TRBV3-1 to TRBJ2-5; D gene unclear. The CDR3 is 12 amino acids. The ends were cut back, 4 bases at V and 5 bases at J, with 8 bases in the middle. Germline V gene lookup returns CDR1 LGHDT and CDR2 YNNKEL (reference sequence).

The rearrangement joins TRBV6-5 to TRBJ1-1; a weak D match, TRBD1 (5 bases). The CDR3 contains 15 residues. Germline CDR1 is MNHEY and CDR2 is SVGAGI. V was clipped by 2 bases and J by 1 base, with 11 bases between them. The CDR3 here is CASSYPGTRNTEAFF. CDR3 sequence (DNA): TGTGCCAGCAGTTACCCCGGGACGAGGAACACTGAAGCTTTCTTT.

There are a few counts of this clonotype. J is TRBJ2-7 and V is TRBV4-2; D possibly matches TRBD1 or TRBD2 (5 bases each). Germline V lookup: CDR1 LGHNA, CDR2 YNFKEQ. Trimming removed 3 bases at V and 2 bases at J, with 17 bases between. CDR3 length: 16 amino acids. The chain's CDR3 is CASSQPPGTVTYEQYF. In DNA, the CDR3 is TGTGCCAGCAGCCAGCCCCCTGGGACCGTAACCTACGAGCAGTACTTC.

As for this clonotype: A read error may account for a junction end that differs from germline. The J gene is TRBJ2-2, the V gene TRBV5-1; 10 bases match TRBD1. The germline V gene has CDR1 SGHRS and CDR2 YFSETQ. The CDR3 runs 15 residues. The CDR3 reads CASSPGQGNSGELFF. In DNA form, the CDR3 reads TGCGCCAGCAGCCCGGGACAGGGGAACAGCGGGGAGCTGTTTTTT.

The genes are TRBV24-1 and TRBJ2-1, with D unclear. In germline, CDR1 is KGHDR, CDR2 SFDVKD. V was pared by 3 bases and J by 6 bases, with 14 bases between. The CDR3 contains 15 residues. CDR3 loop: CATSDPRTLSNEQFF. In DNA, the CDR3 is TGTGCCACCAGTGATCCGAGGACCCTCTCCAATGAGCAGTTCTTC.

This clonotype has a handful of counts. The chain employs TRBV7-9 and TRBJ2-7; D gene unclear. Trimming removed 6 bases from V and 3 bases from J, with 9 bases in between. The CDR3 covers 12 residues. Germline CDR1 is SEHNR and CDR2 is FQNEAQ (reference sequence). CDR3 loop: CASRQQNYEQYF. The CDR3 coding sequence is TGTGCCAGCAGGCAACAGAACTACGAGCAGTACTTC.

This clonotype showed up just a few times. This rearrangement joins TRBV4-3 to TRBJ1-6; no clear D gene. The V gene's germline CDR1 is LGHNA and CDR2 YSLEER. Trimming cost V 0 bases and J 4 bases, with 4 bases left between them. This CDR3 is built from 14 residues. CDR3 DNA sequence: TGCGCCAGCAGCCAAGAACGGTATAATTCACCCCTCCACTTT. This gives the protein CASSQERYNSPLHF.

This clonotype has a handful of counts. The chain recombines TRBV27 with TRBJ2-4; D possibly corresponds to TRBD1 (5 bases). Trimming left V 8 bases short and J 6 bases short, with 17 bases between. The length of the CDR3 is 14 residues. Germline assignment: CDR1 MNHEY and CDR2 SMNVEV (reference sequence). CDR3: CASPLQGRGNIQYF. CDR3 coding DNA: TGTGCCAGCCCTCTGCAGGGAAGGGGAAACATTCAGTACTTC.

In this sample, this clonotype turned up a few times. V is TRBV6-5 and J is TRBJ1-2; 7 bases fit TRBD1. V shed 4 bases and J 8 bases; nucleotides not matched to a gene: 16. CDR1 is MNHEY and CDR2 is SVGAGI in the germline V gene. This CDR3 comprises 16 residues. As DNA, the CDR3 is TGTGCCAGCAGTTTACGATCTGACAGGGCCACAGAGGGCTACACCTTC. Translating gives CASSLRSDRATEGYTF.

This clonotype has a count of ten or more. The chain carries TRBV3-1 and TRBJ2-2; no clear D. The CDR3 is made up of 16 amino acids. Germline CDR1 reads LGHDT; CDR2 reads YNNKEL (reference sequence). Trimming shortened V by 4 bases and J by 5 bases, and 17 bases separated the two germline ends. CDR3 residues: CASSPPGLVGTGELFF. CDR3 DNA sequence: TGTGCCAGCAGCCCGCCGGGCCTCGTCGGGACCGGGGAGCTGTTTTTT.